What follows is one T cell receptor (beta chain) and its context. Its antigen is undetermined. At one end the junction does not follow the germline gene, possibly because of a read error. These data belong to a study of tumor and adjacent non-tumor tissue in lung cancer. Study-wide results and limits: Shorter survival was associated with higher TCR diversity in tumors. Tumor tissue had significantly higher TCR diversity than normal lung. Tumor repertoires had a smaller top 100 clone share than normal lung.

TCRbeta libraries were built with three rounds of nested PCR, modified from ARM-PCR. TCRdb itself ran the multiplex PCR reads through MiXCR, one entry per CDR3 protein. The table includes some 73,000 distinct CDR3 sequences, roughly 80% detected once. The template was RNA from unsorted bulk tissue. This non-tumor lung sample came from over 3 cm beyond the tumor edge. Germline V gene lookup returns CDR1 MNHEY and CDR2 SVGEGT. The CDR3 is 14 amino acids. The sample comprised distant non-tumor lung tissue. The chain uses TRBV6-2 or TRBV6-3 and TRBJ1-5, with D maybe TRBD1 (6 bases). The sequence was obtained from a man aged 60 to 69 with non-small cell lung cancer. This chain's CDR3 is CANRAYRENQPHHF. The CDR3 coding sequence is TGTGCCAACAGAGCGTACAGGGAAAACCAGCCCCATCATTTT.